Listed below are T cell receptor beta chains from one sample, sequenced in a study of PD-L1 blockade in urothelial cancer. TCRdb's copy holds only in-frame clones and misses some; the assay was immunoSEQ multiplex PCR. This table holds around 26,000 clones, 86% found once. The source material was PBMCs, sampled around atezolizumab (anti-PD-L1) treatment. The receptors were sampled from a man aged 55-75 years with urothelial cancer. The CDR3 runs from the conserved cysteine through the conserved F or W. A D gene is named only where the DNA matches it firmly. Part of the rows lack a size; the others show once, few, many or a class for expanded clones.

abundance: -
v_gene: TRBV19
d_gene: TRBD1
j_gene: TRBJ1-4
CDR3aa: CASRSPGTANEKLFF
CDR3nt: TGTGCCAGTAGGTCCCCCGGGACAGCTAATGAAAAACTGTTTTTT

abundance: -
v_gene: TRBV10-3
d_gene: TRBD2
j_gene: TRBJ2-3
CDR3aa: CAISEKTSGGPAGTQYF
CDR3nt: TGTGCCATCAGTGAAAAGACTAGCGGGGGGCCCGCCGGTACGCAGTATTTT

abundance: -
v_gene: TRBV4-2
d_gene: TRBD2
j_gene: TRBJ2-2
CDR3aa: CASSALTSNTGELFF
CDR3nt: TGTGCCAGCAGCGCCCTGACTAGCAACACCGGGGAGCTGTTTTTT

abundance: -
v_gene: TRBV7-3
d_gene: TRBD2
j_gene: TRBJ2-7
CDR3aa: CASSSKRGGQHEQYF
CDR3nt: TGTGCCAGCAGCTCAAAGCGGGGGGGCCAACACGAGCAGTACTTC

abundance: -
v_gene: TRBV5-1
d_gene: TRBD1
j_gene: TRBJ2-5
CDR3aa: CASSPTGGRETQYF
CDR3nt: TGCGCCAGCAGCCCGACAGGGGGTCGGGAGACCCAGTACTTC

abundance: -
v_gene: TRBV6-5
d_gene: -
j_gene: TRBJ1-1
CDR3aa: CASSYSSLNHGGEAFF
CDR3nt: TGTGCCAGCAGTTACTCGAGCCTTAACCACGGAGGTGAAGCTTTCTTT

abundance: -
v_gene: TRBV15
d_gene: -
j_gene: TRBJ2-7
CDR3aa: CATSRDGGAFTYEQYF
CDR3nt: TGTGCCACCAGCAGAGATGGGGGGGCGTTTACCTACGAGCAGTACTTC

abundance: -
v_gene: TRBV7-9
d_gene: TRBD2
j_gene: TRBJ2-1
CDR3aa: CASSNRERLAGGGEQFF
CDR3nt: TGTGCCAGCAGCAACCGAGAGCGACTAGCGGGAGGGGGTGAGCAGTTCTTC

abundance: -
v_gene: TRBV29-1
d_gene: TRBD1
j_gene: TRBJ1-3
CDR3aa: CSAGQEAGNTIYF
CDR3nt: TGCAGCGCTGGACAGGAGGCCGGAAACACCATATATTTT

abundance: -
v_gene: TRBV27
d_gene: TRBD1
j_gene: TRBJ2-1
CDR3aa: CASSFRRGSDEGNEQFF
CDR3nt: TGTGCCAGCAGTTTTCGCAGGGGGTCTGATGAGGGCAATGAGCAGTTCTTC

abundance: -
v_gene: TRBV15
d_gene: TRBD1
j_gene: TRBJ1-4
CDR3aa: CATSRDRRGNEKLFF
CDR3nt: TGTGCCACCAGCAGGGACAGGCGGGGTAATGAAAAACTGTTTTTT

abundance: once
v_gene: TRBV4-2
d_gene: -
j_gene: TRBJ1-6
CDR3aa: CASSQSTDNSPLHF
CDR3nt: TGTGCCAGCAGCCAATCTACAGATAATTCACCCCTCCACTTT

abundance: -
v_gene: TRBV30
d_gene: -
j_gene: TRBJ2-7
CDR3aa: CAWSVAVRSYEQYF
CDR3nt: TGTGCCTGGAGTGTGGCGGTTAGATCCTACGAGCAGTACTTC

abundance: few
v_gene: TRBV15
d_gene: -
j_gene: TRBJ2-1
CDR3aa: CATSIRTIVTYNEQFF
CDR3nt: TGTGCCACCAGCATAAGGACAATTGTCACCTACAATGAGCAGTTCTTC

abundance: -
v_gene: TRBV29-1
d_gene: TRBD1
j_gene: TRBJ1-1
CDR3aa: CSVEVSQGEWNTEAFF
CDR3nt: TGCAGCGTTGAAGTTAGTCAGGGGGAATGGAACACTGAAGCTTTCTTT

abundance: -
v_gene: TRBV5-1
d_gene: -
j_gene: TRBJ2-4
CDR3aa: CASSLASGTKNIQYF
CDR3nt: TGCGCCAGCAGCTTGGCGTCAGGGACCAAAAACATTCAGTACTTC

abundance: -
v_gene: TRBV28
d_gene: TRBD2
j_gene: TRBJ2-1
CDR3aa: CASIVSGRASYNEQFF
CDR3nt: TGTGCCAGCATTGTTAGCGGGAGGGCTTCCTACAATGAGCAGTTCTTC

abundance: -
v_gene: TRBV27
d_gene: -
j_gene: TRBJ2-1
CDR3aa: CASSSQGPYNEQFF
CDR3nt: TGTGCCAGCAGTTCTCAGGGCCCCTACAATGAGCAGTTCTTC

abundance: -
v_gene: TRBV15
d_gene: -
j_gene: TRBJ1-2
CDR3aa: CATSRDLSTGQVRGYTF
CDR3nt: TGTGCCACCAGCAGAGATTTAAGCACAGGGCAGGTACGAGGCTACACCTTC

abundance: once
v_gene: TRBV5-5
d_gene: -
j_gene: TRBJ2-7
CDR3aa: CASSLGVGIPYEQYF
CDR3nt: TGTGCCAGCAGCTTGGGGGTCGGGATCCCCTACGAGCAGTACTTC

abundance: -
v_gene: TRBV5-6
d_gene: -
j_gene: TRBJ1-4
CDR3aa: CASSLLAGREKLFF
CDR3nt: TGTGCCAGCAGCTTGTTAGCGGGCCGGGAAAAACTGTTTTTT

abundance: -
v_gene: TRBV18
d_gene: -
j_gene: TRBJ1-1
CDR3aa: CASLMDINTEAFF
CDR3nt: TGTGCCAGCTTGATGGACATTAACACTGAAGCTTTCTTT

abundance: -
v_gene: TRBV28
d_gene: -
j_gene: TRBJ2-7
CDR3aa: CASRGRGEAPYEQYF
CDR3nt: TGTGCCAGCAGGGGAAGAGGGGAGGCCCCCTACGAGCAGTACTTC

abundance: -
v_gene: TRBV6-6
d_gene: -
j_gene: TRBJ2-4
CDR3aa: CASSYSQGAGDIQYF
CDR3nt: TGTGCCAGCAGTTACAGCCAGGGGGCGGGAGACATTCAGTACTTC

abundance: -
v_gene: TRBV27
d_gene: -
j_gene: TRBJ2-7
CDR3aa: CASSFSMRRGPTYEQYF
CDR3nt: TGTGCCAGCAGTTTCTCAATGCGCAGGGGCCCGACCTACGAGCAGTACTTC

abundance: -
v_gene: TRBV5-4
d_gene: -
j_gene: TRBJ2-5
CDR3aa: CASSFIPRQLLQETQYF
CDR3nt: TGTGCCAGCAGCTTCATCCCGCGACAGCTCCTCCAAGAGACCCAGTACTTC

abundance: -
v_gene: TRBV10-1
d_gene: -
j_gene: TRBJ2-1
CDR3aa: CASSEFGSHNEQFF
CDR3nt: TGCGCCAGCAGTGAGTTCGGTAGCCACAATGAGCAGTTCTTC

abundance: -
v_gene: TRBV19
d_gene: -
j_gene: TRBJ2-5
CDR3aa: CASSQGLRETQYF
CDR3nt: TGTGCCAGTAGTCAGGGACTCCGGGAGACCCAGTACTTC